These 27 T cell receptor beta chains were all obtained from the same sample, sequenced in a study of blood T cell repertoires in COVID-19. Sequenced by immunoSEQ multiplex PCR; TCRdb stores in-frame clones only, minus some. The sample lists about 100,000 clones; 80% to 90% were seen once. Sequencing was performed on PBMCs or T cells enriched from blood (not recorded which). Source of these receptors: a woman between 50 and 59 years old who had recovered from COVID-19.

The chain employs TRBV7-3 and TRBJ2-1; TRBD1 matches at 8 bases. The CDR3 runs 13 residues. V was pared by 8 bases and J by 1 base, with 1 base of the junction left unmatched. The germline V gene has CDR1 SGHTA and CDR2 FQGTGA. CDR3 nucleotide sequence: TGTGCCAGCGGACAGGGTTCCTACAATGAGCAGTTCTTC. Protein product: CASGQGSYNEQFF.

The CDR3, as DNA: TGTGCCTGGAGTGTACGTCAGTCAGATCAGCCCCAGCATTTT. It specifies CAWSVRQSDQPQHF. The chain is built from TRBV30 and TRBJ1-5; D unclear. The V gene's germline CDR1 is GTSNPN and CDR2 SVGIG (reference sequence). The CDR3 is 14 amino acids. Trimming took 0 bases from V and 5 from J, leaving 11 bases between them.

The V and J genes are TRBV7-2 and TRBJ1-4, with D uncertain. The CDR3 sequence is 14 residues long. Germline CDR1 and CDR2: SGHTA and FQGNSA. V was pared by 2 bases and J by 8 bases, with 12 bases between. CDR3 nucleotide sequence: TGTGCCAGCAGCTTATCAGCGGTCGGGGAAAAACTGTTTTTT. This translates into CASSLSAVGEKLFF.

The DNA for the CDR3 is TGTGCCAGCAGTTTAGGAGGGACAGGGGACTCCGAGCAGTACTTC. This translates into CASSLGGTGDSEQYF. This chain joins TRBV28 and TRBJ2-7; TRBD1 matches 10 bases. The V segment lost 2 bases and the J segment 6 bases; nucleotides outside the gene matches: 7. CDR3 length: 15 residues. Germline values: CDR1 MDHEN, CDR2 SYDVKM.

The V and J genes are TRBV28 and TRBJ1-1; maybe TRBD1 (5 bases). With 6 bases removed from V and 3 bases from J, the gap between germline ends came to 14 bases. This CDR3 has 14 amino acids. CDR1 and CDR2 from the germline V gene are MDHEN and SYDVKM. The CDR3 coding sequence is TGTGCCAGCAGCGCAGGGTATGTTGACACTGAAGCTTTCTTT. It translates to CASSAGYVDTEAFF.

CDR3 loop: CASSQPGQARSGNEKLFF. The CDR3 nucleotides read TGCGCCAGCAGCCAACCGGGACAGGCAAGATCCGGAAATGAAAAACTGTTTTTT. The chain carries TRBV4-1 and TRBJ1-4, with TRBD1 identical over 8 bases. The germline V gene has CDR1 MGHRA and CDR2 YSYEKL. This CDR3 contains 18 residues. The V gene end was trimmed by 2 bases and the J gene end by 5 bases; junction bases not matched to a gene: 13.

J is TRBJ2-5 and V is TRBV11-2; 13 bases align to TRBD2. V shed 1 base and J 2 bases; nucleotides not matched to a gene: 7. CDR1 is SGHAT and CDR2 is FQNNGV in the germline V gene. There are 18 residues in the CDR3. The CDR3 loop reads CASSLATSGRRRQETQYF. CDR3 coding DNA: TGTGCCAGCAGCTTAGCGACTAGCGGGAGGAGGAGGCAAGAGACCCAGTACTTC.

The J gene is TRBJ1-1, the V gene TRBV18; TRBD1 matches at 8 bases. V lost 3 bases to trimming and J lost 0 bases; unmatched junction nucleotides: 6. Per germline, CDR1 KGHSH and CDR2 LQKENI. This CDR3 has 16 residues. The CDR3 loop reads CASSPLQGDVNTEAFF. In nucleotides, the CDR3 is TGTGCCAGCTCACCCTTACAGGGGGACGTGAACACTGAAGCTTTCTTT.

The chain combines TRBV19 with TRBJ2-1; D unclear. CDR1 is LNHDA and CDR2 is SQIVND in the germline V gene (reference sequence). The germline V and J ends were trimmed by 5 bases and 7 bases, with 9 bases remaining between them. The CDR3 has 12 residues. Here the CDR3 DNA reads TGTGCCAGTAGTCTTTCGGGTAATGAGCAGTTCTTC. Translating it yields CASSLSGNEQFF.

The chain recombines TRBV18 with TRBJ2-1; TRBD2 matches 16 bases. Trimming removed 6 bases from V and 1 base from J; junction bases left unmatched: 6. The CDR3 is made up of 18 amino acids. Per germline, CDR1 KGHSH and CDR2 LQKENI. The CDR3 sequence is CASSPGTSGGASYNEQFF. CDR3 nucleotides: TGTGCCAGCTCGCCAGGGACTAGCGGGGGGGCTTCCTACAATGAGCAGTTCTTC.

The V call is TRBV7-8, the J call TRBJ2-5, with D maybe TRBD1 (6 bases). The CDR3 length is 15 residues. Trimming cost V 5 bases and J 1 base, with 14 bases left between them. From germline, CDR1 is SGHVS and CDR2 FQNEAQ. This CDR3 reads CASSPRLDSQETQYF. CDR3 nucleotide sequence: TGTGCCAGCAGCCCCCGACTGGACAGCCAAGAGACCCAGTACTTC.

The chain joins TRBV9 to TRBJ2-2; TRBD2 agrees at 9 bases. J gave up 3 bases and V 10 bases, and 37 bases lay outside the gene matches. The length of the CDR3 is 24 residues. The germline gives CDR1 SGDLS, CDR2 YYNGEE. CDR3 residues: CARRVPTPRGGRGGARPYTGELFF. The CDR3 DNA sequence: TGTGCCCGCCGCGTCCCAACCCCTCGCGGGGGGCGGGGGGGGGCCCGGCCGTACACCGGGGAGCTGTTTTTT.

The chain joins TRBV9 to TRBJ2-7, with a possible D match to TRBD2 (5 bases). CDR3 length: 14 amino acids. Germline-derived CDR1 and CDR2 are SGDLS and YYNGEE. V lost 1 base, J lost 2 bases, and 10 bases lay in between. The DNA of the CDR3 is TGTGCCAGCAGCGTAATTAGCGACACCTACGAGCAGTACTTC. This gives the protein CASSVISDTYEQYF.

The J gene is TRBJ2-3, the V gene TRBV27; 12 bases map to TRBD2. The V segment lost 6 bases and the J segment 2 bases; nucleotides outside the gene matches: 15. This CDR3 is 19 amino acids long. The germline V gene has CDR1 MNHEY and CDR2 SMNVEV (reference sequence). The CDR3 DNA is TGTGCCAGCAGCCCTTCCGGGCTAGCGGGGGGGCGGGTCACAGATACGCAGTATTTT. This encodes CASSPSGLAGGRVTDTQYF.

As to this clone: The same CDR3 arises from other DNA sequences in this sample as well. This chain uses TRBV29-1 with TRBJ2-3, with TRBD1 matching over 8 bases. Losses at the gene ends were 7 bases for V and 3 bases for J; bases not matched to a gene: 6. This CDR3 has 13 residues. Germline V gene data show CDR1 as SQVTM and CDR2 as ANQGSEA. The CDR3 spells CSGDRGGTDTQYF. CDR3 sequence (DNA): TGCAGCGGCGACAGGGGCGGGACAGATACGCAGTATTTT.

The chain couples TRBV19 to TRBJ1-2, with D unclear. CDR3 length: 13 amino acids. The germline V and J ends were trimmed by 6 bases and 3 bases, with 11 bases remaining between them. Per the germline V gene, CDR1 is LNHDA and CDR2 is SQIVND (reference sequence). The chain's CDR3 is CASSLRFDYGYTF. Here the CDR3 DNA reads TGTGCCAGTAGCCTTCGGTTCGACTATGGCTACACCTTC.

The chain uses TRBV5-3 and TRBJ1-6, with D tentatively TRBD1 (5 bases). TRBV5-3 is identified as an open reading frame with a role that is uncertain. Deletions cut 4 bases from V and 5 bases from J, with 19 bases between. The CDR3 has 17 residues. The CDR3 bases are TGTGCCAGAAGCGGGACCAGCGGGGAACACCATAATTCACCCCTCCACTTT. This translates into CARSGTSGEHHNSPLHF.

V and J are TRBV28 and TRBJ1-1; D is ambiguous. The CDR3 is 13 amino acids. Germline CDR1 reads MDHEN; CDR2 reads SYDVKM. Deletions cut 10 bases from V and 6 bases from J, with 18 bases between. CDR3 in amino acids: CATYRHPWAEAFF. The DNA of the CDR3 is TGTGCCACATATAGACACCCGTGGGCTGAAGCTTTCTTT.

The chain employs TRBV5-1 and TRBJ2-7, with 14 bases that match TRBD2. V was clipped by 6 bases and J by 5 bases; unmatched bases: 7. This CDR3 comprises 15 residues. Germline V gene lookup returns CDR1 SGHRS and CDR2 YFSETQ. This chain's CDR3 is CASTPGTSGSDEQYF. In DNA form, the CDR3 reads TGCGCCAGCACCCCTGGGACTAGCGGGAGCGACGAGCAGTACTTC.

For the CDR3, the DNA is TGTGCCAGCCAGTGGGGGACGGGGGATCAGCCCCAGCATTTT. Translation gives CASQWGTGDQPQHF. The chain joins TRBV2 to TRBJ1-5, with a possible D match to TRBD1 (5 bases). The germline CDR1 and CDR2 sequences are SNHLY and FYNNEI. The V gene lost 8 bases and the J gene lost 5 bases, with 16 bases spanning the gap. The CDR3 is made up of 14 amino acids.

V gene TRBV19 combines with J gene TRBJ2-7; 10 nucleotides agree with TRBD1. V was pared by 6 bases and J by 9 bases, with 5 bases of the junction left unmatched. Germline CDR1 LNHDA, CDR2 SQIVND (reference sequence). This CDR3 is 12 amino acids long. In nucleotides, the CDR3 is TGTGCCAGTAGCCGACAGGGGGCCGGGCAGTACTTC. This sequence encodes CASSRQGAGQYF.

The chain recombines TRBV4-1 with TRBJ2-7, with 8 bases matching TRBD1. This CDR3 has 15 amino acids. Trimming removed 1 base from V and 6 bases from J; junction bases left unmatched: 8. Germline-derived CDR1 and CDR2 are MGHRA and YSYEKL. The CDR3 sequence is CASSQVGQGAGEQYF. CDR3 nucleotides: TGCGCCAGCAGCCAAGTAGGGCAGGGGGCAGGCGAGCAGTACTTC.

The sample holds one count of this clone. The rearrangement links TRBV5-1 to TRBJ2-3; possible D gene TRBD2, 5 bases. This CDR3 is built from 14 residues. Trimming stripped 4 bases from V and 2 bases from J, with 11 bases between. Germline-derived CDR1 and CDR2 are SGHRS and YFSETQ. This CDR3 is CASSPRLHTDTQYF. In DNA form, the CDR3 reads TGCGCCAGCAGCCCCAGACTACACACAGATACGCAGTATTTT.

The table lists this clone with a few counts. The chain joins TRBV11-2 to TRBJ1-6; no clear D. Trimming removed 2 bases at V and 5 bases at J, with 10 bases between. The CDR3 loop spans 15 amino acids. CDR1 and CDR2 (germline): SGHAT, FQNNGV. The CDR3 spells CASSLIGYDNSPLHF. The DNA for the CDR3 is TGTGCCAGCAGCTTAATCGGGTACGATAATTCACCCCTCCACTTT.

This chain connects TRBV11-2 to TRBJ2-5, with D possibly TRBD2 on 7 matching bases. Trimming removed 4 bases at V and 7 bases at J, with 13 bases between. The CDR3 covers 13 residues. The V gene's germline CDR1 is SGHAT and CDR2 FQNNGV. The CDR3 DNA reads TGTGCCAGCAGCTGGGCGGGGGCAGGGACCCAGTACTTC. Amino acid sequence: CASSWAGAGTQYF.

CDR3 region: CASSLDDYEVDEQYF. The CDR3 bases are TGCGCCAGCAGCTTGGACGATTATGAGGTGGACGAGCAGTACTTC. The chain joins TRBV5-1 to TRBJ2-7, with unresolved D. V was shortened by 0 bases and J by 5 bases, with 15 bases between the two germline ends. This CDR3 has 15 amino acids. Germline CDR1 and CDR2: SGHRS and YFSETQ.

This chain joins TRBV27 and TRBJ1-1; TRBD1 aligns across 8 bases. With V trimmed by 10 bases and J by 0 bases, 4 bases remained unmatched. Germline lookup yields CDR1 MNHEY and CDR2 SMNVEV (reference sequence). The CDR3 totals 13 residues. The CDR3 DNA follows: TGTGCCACCCGGACAGGGATGAACACTGAAGCTTTCTTT. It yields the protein CATRTGMNTEAFF.